The source of this TCR beta chain is a study of blood T cell repertoires in COVID-19. The CDR3 extends over 13 amino acids. V was pared by 0 bases and J by 4 bases, with 4 bases between. Germline V gene sequence: CDR1 MNHEY, CDR2 SVGAGI. This clone was counted between two and nine times. Per the original methods: Reference gene primer amplification gave nucleated cell count estimates. Using immunoSEQ multiplex PCR, the repertoire was profiled, and TCRdb retains in-frame clones only, with some absent. Clone size and the V and J calls come from that table; the DNA yielded D and trimming. The sample yields 200,000 to 250,000 clones, roughly four fifths seen once.

V is TRBV6-5 and J is TRBJ1-5; D gene uncertain. This sequence was found in a woman aged 50 to 60 with active or convalescent COVID-19. Sequences were obtained from peripheral blood. The DNA of the CDR3 is TGTGCCAGCAGTTACTCCTCGAATCAGCCCCAGCATTTT. Its translation is CASSYSSNQPQHF.